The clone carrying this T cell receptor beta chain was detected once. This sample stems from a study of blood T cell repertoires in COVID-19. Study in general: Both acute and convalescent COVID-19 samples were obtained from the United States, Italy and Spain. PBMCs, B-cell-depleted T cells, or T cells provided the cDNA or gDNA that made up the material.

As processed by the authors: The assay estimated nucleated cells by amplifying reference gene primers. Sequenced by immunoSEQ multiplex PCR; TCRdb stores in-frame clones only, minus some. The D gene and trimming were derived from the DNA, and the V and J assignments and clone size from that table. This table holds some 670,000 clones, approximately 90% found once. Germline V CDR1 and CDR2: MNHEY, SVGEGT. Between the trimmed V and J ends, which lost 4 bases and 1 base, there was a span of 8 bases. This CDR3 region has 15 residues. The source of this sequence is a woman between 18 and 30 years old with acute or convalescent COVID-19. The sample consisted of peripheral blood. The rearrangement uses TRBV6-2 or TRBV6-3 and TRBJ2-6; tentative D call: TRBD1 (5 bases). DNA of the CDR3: TGTGCCAGCAGTTTCCAGGGTTCTGGGGCCAACGTCCTGACTTTC. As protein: CASSFQGSGANVLTF.